One T cell receptor beta chain is described in this entry. Its cognate antigen is unknown. The junction departs from the called germline gene at one end, perhaps through a read error. All patients picked for sequencing had shown, by flow cytometry, an expansion of CD8+CD57+ cells. Blood was sampled before the patients had received any therapy. Genomic DNA was employed as the template in profiling TCR beta VDJ and CDR3. MiXCR was run by TCRdb on the reads, yielding one entry per CDR3 protein. The sample carries approximately 180,000 distinct CDR3 sequences, less than 50% recorded once. This sample stems from a study of CD8+CD57+ T cells in acquired aplastic anemia. Across the study: Isolated CD4+ and CD8+ cells, once sorted, yielded DNA averaging roughly 3 ug. Study observations and caveats: In common between the patients and the controls were twenty-nine CD8+ CDR3 sequences. With respect to CD8+ Simpson's diversity, patients and controls did not differ significantly.

The sequence came from a human donor with aplastic anemia. Sequenced input: sorted CD4+, CD8+, or CD8+CD57+ T cells (not recorded which) from PBMCs.

Here the CDR3 reads CACSLTGLRAYEPYF. For the CDR3, the DNA is TGTGCCTGCAGCTTAACCGGGCTCCGCGCCTACGAGCCGTACTTC. The V gene is TRBV7-2, the J gene TRBJ2-7; D unresolved. This CDR3 spans 15 amino acids. CDR1 is SGHTA and CDR2 is FQGNSA in the germline V gene.